The rows below give T cell receptor beta chains drawn from one sample of a study of T cell repertoires in cytomegalovirus infection. TCRdb passed the reads through MiXCR, listing each CDR3 protein once. This table has around 490,000 distinct CDR3 sequences, around a quarter appearing once. The specimen was PBMCs. All receptors come from a human donor in good health (CMV status not recorded). Some clones in this sample may be carry-over from other donors' samples. The CDR3 runs from the conserved cysteine through the conserved F or W. A D gene is named only where the DNA matches it firmly. Where a row states a size, it is once, few, many or the class of an expanded clone; other rows omit it.

j_call v_call d_call clone_size cdr3_nt cdr3_aa
TRBJ1-5 TRBV7-9 . many TGTGCCAGCAGCCACAGCGGTGAGGCCCAGCATTTT CASSHSGEAQHF
TRBJ2-2 TRBV7-2 TRBD2 . TGTGCCAGCAGTTCCGGACAGCTCGGGACTAGCGGGAGGCGGGAGCTGTTTTTT CASSSGQLGTSGRRELFF
TRBJ1-1 TRBV18 . few TGTGCCAGCTCACCAAATGCAGGCAGAACTGAAGCTTTCTTT CASSPNAGRTEAFF
TRBJ2-2 TRBV11-2 . . TGTGCCAGCAGCTTGTGGACAGCGAACACCGGGGAGCTGTTTTTT CASSLWTANTGELFF
TRBJ2-7 TRBV6-6 TRBD2 . TGTGCCAGCAGGCTAGCGGTCAACTACGAGCAGTACTTC CASRLAVNYEQYF
TRBJ1-1 TRBV10-3 . . TGTGCCATCAGTGGCTATACGGGGAACACTGAAGCTTTCTTT CAISGYTGNTEAFF
TRBJ2-2 TRBV29-1 . . TGCAGCGCCAGAGAGCAGGGAGATAACACCGGGGAGCTGTTTTTT CSAREQGDNTGELFF
TRBJ1-3 TRBV19 . . TGTGCCAGTAGTACTTCCCAGCCTGGAAACACCATATATTTT CASSTSQPGNTIYF
TRBJ2-1 TRBV14 . few TGTGCCAGCAGCCAAGATTATTCGGCCCACAATGAGCAGTTCTTC CASSQDYSAHNEQFF
TRBJ2-1 TRBV11-3 TRBD2 . TGTGCCAGCAGCAGGGGGAGGGCTAGCGGGAGGAATGAGCAGTTCTTC CASSRGRASGRNEQFF
TRBJ2-1 TRBV9 TRBD2 . TGTGCCAGCAGCGTGGCTAGCGGGAGTCAAAATGAGCAGTTCTTC CASSVASGSQNEQFF
TRBJ2-1 TRBV6-6 . once TGTGCCAGCAGTCCCCGGACAGTCCTAGCGCTCCGGGCTCCCAATGAGCAGTTCTTC CASSPRTVLALRAPNEQFF
TRBJ1-1 TRBV5-6 . . TGTGCCAGCACCCAAGGGGCGCGGAGGACTGAAGCTTTCTTT CASTQGARRTEAFF
TRBJ2-7 TRBV28 . few TGTGCCAGCAGCAAGGGGGTAGAGCAGTACTTC CASSKGVEQYF
TRBJ1-5 TRBV19 TRBD1 few TGTGCCAGTACCGACGGACAGGGCACTCAGCCCCAGCATTTT CASTDGQGTQPQHF
TRBJ2-3 TRBV5-1 . . TGCGCCAGCGCCGCCATAGCCACAGATACGCAGTATTTT CASAAIATDTQYF
TRBJ2-3 TRBV7-8 . . TGTGCCAGCAGCTTACCCGGGGTTGGCACAGATACGCAGTATTTT CASSLPGVGTDTQYF
TRBJ2-1 TRBV7-2 . many TGTGCCAGCAGCTTAGGTGGGGCTAGCGTTGAGCAGTTCTTC CASSLGGASVEQFF
TRBJ2-4 TRBV5-6 . few TGTGCCAGCAGCGTTGTCGACAGACTGGGGGGCATTCAGTACTTC CASSVVDRLGGIQYF
TRBJ2-7 TRBV11-2 TRBD2 few TGTGCCAGCAGCTTACATAGACTAGCTCGTGAGCAGTACTTC CASSLHRLAREQYF
TRBJ2-1 TRBV7-2 TRBD1 many TGTGCCAGCAGCCCCGGACAGGGGGCGAACAATGAGCAGTTCTTC CASSPGQGANNEQFF
TRBJ2-7 TRBV12-3/TRBV12-4 TRBD2 few TGTGCCAGCAGTTTATTGACTAGCGGCTACGAGCAGTACTTC CASSLLTSGYEQYF
TRBJ2-3 TRBV10-3 TRBD2 . TGTGCCATCAAAGGAGCGGGAGGGGGGCCAGATACGCAGTATTTT CAIKGAGGGPDTQYF
TRBJ1-1 TRBV4-1 . . TGCGCCAGCAGAACGATGTGGGGACAATTGAACACTGAAGCTTTCTTT CASRTMWGQLNTEAFF
TRBJ2-2 TRBV2 TRBD2 . TGTGCCAGCACAGGTAGCGGGAGTACCGGGGAGCTGTTTTTT CASTGSGSTGELFF
TRBJ1-2 TRBV18 TRBD1 . TGTGCCAGCTCACTAATGGACAGGAGCCATGGCTACACCTTC CASSLMDRSHGYTF
TRBJ2-5 TRBV20-1 . few TGCAGTGCATCCGGGGGTCAAGAGACCCAGTACTTC CSASGGQETQYF
TRBJ2-3 TRBV6-6 TRBD2 few TGTGCCAGCATGGGACTAGCGGGAGTAGGGTTACCGGGAGATACGCAGTATTTT CASMGLAGVGLPGDTQYF
TRBJ2-7 TRBV15 TRBD2 few TGTGCCACCAGCACCCGGACTAGCGGGAACCACGAGCAGTACTTC CATSTRTSGNHEQYF
TRBJ2-5 TRBV28 TRBD2 . TGTGCCAGCAGTTTCAGCGGGAGGGCAGAGACCCAGTACTTC CASSFSGRAETQYF
TRBJ2-3 TRBV7-2 . many TGTGCCAGCAGCTTAGGGTCTAGGGGGGATACGCAGTATTTT CASSLGSRGDTQYF
TRBJ1-2 TRBV6-5 TRBD1 . TGTGCCAGCTCGTCAGGGGGAGAAAGCTACACCTTC CASSSGGESYTF